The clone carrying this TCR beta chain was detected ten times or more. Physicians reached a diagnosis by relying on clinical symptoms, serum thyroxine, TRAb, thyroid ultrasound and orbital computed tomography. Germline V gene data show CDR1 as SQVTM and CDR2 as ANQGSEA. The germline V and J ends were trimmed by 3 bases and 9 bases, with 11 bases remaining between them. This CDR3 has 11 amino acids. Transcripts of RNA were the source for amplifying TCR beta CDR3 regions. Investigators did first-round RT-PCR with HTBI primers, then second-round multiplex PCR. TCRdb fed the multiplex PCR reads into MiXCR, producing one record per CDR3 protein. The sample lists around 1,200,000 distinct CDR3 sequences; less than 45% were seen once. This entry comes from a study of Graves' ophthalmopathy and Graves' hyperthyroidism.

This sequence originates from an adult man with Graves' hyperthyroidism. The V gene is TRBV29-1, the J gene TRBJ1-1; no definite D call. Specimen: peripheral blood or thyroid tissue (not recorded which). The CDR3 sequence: CSVEGVPKAFF. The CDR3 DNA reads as TGCAGCGTTGAGGGTGTCCCTAAAGCTTTCTTT.